This TCR beta chain was recovered during a study of blood T cell repertoires in COVID-19. Across the study: T cells, B-cell-depleted T cells, or PBMCs provided the cDNA or gDNA that served as material.

The V segment lost 6 bases and the J segment 5 bases; nucleotides outside the gene matches: 11. This CDR3 spans 16 amino acids. Germline-derived CDR1 and CDR2 are SGHRS and YFSETQ. The authors' processing: Estimates of nucleated cell counts were drawn from the amplification of reference gene primers. Sequencing was performed with immunoSEQ multiplex PCR; in TCRdb, only in-frame clones are kept and a portion is missing. The D gene and trimming were derived from the DNA, and the V and J assignments and clone size from that table. This repertoire shows fewer than 200,000 clones, 83% found once; its top ten account for about 4.4%. Everyone who took part was 18 to 89 years old, and they came from about 25 US areas.

The sequenced sample consisted of PBMCs or T cells enriched from blood (not recorded which). The receptor comes from a woman in her fifties or sixties who had recovered from COVID-19. This chain links TRBV5-1 with TRBJ2-1, with 10 positions matching TRBD2. In DNA form, the CDR3 reads TGCGCCAGCACCCCCAGCGGGAGGGGAGGGGACAATGAGCAGTTCTTC. It specifies CASTPSGRGGDNEQFF.